A selection of T cell receptor beta chains follows, all from one sample in a study of blood T cell repertoires in COVID-19. Profiling relied on immunoSEQ multiplex PCR, and the TCRdb table lists in-frame clones only, not all of them. Of about 170,000 clones in the sample, around four fifths were seen once. The sequenced sample was peripheral blood. The receptor source for this set is an elderly woman with COVID-19, enrolled during active disease. Each CDR3 is given with its conserved first and last residue. The D gene is left open where the match is weak. Rows may omit the clone size; those that give it use once, few, many or a size class.

size: few; J: TRBJ2-3; D: TRBD2; V: TRBV5-1; CDR3: CASTLGNLAGGGTDTQYF; DNA: TGCGCCAGCACCCTCGGCAACCTAGCGGGAGGGGGCACAGATACGCAGTATTTT
size: NA; J: TRBJ1-5; D: NA; V: TRBV6-5; CDR3: CASSQQGGREPQHF; DNA: TGTGCCAGCAGTCAACAGGGTGGTCGGGAGCCCCAGCATTTT
size: few; J: TRBJ1-2; D: NA; V: TRBV4-1; CDR3: CASSQDHPGTHYGYTF; DNA: TGCGCCAGCAGCCAAGATCACCCCGGGACACACTATGGCTACACCTTC
size: NA; J: TRBJ1-2; D: TRBD1; V: TRBV5-1; CDR3: CASSEHGTGGRGYTF; DNA: TGCGCCAGCAGCGAACATGGGACAGGGGGCCGTGGCTACACCTTC
size: NA; J: TRBJ1-5; D: NA; V: TRBV24-1; CDR3: CATRSSGNQPQHF; DNA: TGTGCCACCAGGTCCTCCGGCAATCAGCCCCAGCATTTT
size: NA; J: TRBJ1-1; D: NA; V: TRBV12-3/TRBV12-4; CDR3: CASRRQVQRAFF; DNA: TGTGCCAGCAGACGACAGGTCCAAAGAGCTTTCTTT
size: NA; J: TRBJ1-4; D: NA; V: TRBV2; CDR3: CASSEGPATNEKLFF; DNA: TGTGCCAGCAGTGAAGGCCCGGCAACTAATGAAAAACTGTTTTTT
size: NA; J: TRBJ1-5; D: NA; V: TRBV12-2; CDR3: CASRPPREVSGNQPQHF; DNA: TGTGCAAGTCGACCGCCTCGAGAGGTCTCGGGCAATCAGCCCCAGCATTTT
size: NA; J: TRBJ2-7; D: TRBD2; V: TRBV6-5; CDR3: CASRETTAGPYEQYF; DNA: TGTGCCAGCAGAGAGACGACAGCGGGGCCCTACGAGCAGTACTTC
size: NA; J: TRBJ1-3; D: TRBD1; V: TRBV10-3; CDR3: CAISDGQGHQGNTIYF; DNA: TGTGCCATCAGTGATGGACAGGGGCATCAGGGGAACACCATATATTTT
size: NA; J: TRBJ2-7; D: NA; V: TRBV20-1; CDR3: CSASSREFPYEQYF; DNA: TGCAGTGCTAGTTCCCGGGAGTTCCCCTACGAGCAGTACTTC
size: NA; J: TRBJ2-7; D: TRBD2; V: TRBV2; CDR3: CASSEGTSGIYEQYF; DNA: TGTGCCAGCAGTGAGGGGACTAGCGGGATATACGAGCAGTACTTC
size: NA; J: TRBJ2-1; D: TRBD1; V: TRBV5-4; CDR3: CASSLVGKGAGEQFF; DNA: TGTGCCAGCAGCTTGGTAGGGAAGGGGGCTGGTGAGCAGTTCTTC
size: few; J: TRBJ2-1; D: TRBD2; V: TRBV5-1; CDR3: CASSSGLAGEISSYNEQFF; DNA: TGCGCCAGCAGCTCAGGACTAGCGGGGGAAATCAGCTCCTACAATGAGCAGTTCTTC
size: NA; J: TRBJ1-1; D: TRBD1; V: TRBV4-2; CDR3: CASSQDGTGIMNTEAFF; DNA: TGTGCCAGCAGCCAAGATGGGACAGGCATTATGAACACTGAAGCTTTCTTT
size: NA; J: TRBJ1-5; D: NA; V: TRBV19; CDR3: CASSMNGRRELSQPQHF; DNA: TGTGCCAGTAGTATGAATGGGCGCAGGGAACTAAGTCAGCCCCAGCATTTT
size: NA; J: TRBJ1-2; D: TRBD1; V: TRBV12-3/TRBV12-4; CDR3: CASRPTGVYGYTF; DNA: TGTGCCAGCAGACCGACAGGGGTCTATGGCTACACCTTC
size: NA; J: TRBJ2-5; D: TRBD2; V: TRBV11-2; CDR3: CASSRGGAGETQYF; DNA: TGTGCCAGCAGCCGAGGAGGAGCGGGAGAAACCCAGTACTTC
size: NA; J: TRBJ2-3; D: NA; V: TRBV3-1/TRBV3-2; CDR3: CASSQAAGTSTDTQYF; DNA: TGTGCCAGCAGCCAAGCCGCGGGGACTAGCACAGATACGCAGTATTTT
size: NA; J: TRBJ1-5; D: NA; V: TRBV5-8; CDR3: CASSSQGVRGPQHF; DNA: TGTGCCAGCAGCTCACAGGGCGTTAGGGGGCCCCAGCATTTT
size: NA; J: TRBJ1-1; D: NA; V: TRBV5-4; CDR3: CASSSDSEAFF; DNA: TGTGCCAGCAGTTCGGATAGCGAAGCTTTCTTT
size: NA; J: TRBJ1-2; D: NA; V: TRBV7-2; CDR3: CASSLVGANYGYTF; DNA: TGTGCCAGCAGCTTAGTGGGGGCGAACTATGGCTACACCTTC
size: NA; J: TRBJ1-2; D: NA; V: TRBV10-1; CDR3: CASSESVLYGYTF; DNA: TGCGCCAGCAGTGAGTCGGTACTCTATGGCTACACCTTC
size: once; J: TRBJ1-5; D: TRBD1; V: TRBV10-3; CDR3: CAISEFAPGQGGNQPQHF; DNA: TGTGCCATCAGTGAGTTTGCTCCGGGACAGGGGGGCAATCAGCCCCAGCATTTT
size: NA; J: TRBJ1-5; D: NA; V: TRBV19; CDR3: CASSFRQAVYSNQPQHF; DNA: TGTGCCAGTAGTTTCCGACAGGCAGTATATAGCAATCAGCCCCAGCATTTT
size: few; J: TRBJ2-1; D: NA; V: TRBV7-2; CDR3: CASSLGSIYNEQFF; DNA: TGTGCCAGCAGCTTAGGGAGCATCTACAATGAGCAGTTCTTC
size: NA; J: TRBJ2-3; D: TRBD1; V: TRBV6-1; CDR3: CASSEKGTGFSDTQYF; DNA: TGTGCCAGCAGTGAAAAAGGGACAGGGTTCTCAGATACGCAGTATTTT
size: NA; J: TRBJ1-4; D: TRBD1; V: TRBV5-1; CDR3: CASKGAGGNEKLFF; DNA: TGCGCCAGCAAGGGTGCAGGGGGGAATGAAAAACTGTTTTTT
size: NA; J: TRBJ1-1; D: TRBD1; V: TRBV7-9; CDR3: CASSLGVTGRPEAFF; DNA: TGTGCCAGCAGCTTAGGGGTGACAGGGAGACCTGAAGCTTTCTTT
size: NA; J: TRBJ2-1; D: NA; V: TRBV18; CDR3: CASSPGTTNEQFF; DNA: TGTGCCAGCTCACCAGGGACAACAAATGAGCAGTTCTTC
size: NA; J: TRBJ1-5; D: NA; V: TRBV21-1; CDR3: CASTITPGQGVEQPQHF; DNA: TGTGCCAGCACTATCACACCGGGACAGGGGGTTGAACAGCCCCAGCATTTT
size: NA; J: TRBJ2-1; D: NA; V: TRBV19; CDR3: CASRPSRRGNEQFF; DNA: TGTGCCAGTCGTCCTAGCCGCCGGGGCAATGAGCAGTTCTTC
size: NA; J: TRBJ2-7; D: TRBD2; V: TRBV2; CDR3: CASRSTSGSTYEQYF; DNA: TGTGCCAGCAGATCTACTAGCGGGAGTACCTACGAGCAGTACTTC
size: few; J: TRBJ2-4; D: NA; V: TRBV28; CDR3: CASSLGQTKNIQYF; DNA: TGTGCCAGCAGTTTAGGGCAGACCAAAAACATTCAGTACTTC
size: NA; J: TRBJ2-1; D: NA; V: TRBV29-1; CDR3: CSVVSTYVSNEQFF; DNA: TGCAGCGTTGTGAGTACCTACGTAAGTAATGAGCAGTTCTTC
size: NA; J: TRBJ1-4; D: TRBD1; V: TRBV5-1; CDR3: CASSDQGVNEKLFF; DNA: TGCGCCAGCAGCGATCAGGGGGTGAATGAAAAACTGTTTTTT
size: few; J: TRBJ1-1; D: NA; V: TRBV2; CDR3: CASSEVAGRPLNTEAFF; DNA: TGTGCCAGCAGTGAAGTGGCGGGCCGTCCCTTAAACACTGAAGCTTTCTTT
size: NA; J: TRBJ1-4; D: TRBD1; V: TRBV18; CDR3: CASSPPPDRGGKLFF; DNA: TGTGCCAGCTCACCACCACCAGACAGGGGGGGAAAACTGTTTTTT
size: NA; J: TRBJ1-2; D: NA; V: TRBV19; CDR3: CASTRTDRYGYTF; DNA: TGTGCCAGTACCCGGACAGACCGATATGGCTACACCTTC
size: NA; J: TRBJ2-2; D: TRBD1; V: TRBV10-1; CDR3: CASRTGQGTGELFF; DNA: TGCGCCAGCAGAACGGGACAGGGCACCGGGGAGCTGTTTTTT
size: few; J: TRBJ2-7; D: NA; V: TRBV12-3/TRBV12-4; CDR3: CASSFQPLQEQYF; DNA: TGTGCCAGCAGTTTCCAACCCCTACAGGAGCAGTACTTC
size: once; J: TRBJ2-1; D: NA; V: TRBV5-5; CDR3: CASSLWHSSYNEQFF; DNA: TGTGCCAGCAGCTTGTGGCACAGCTCCTACAATGAGCAGTTCTTC
size: NA; J: TRBJ2-1; D: TRBD2; V: TRBV3-1/TRBV3-2; CDR3: CASSQVASGHEQFF; DNA: TGTGCCAGCAGCCAAGTCGCTAGCGGACATGAGCAGTTCTTC
size: NA; J: TRBJ2-5; D: NA; V: TRBV25-1; CDR3: CASSESVLTQYF; DNA: TGTGCCAGCAGTGAATCGGTCCTAACCCAGTACTTC
size: NA; J: TRBJ2-1; D: TRBD1; V: TRBV10-3; CDR3: CAIRGQGDSSYNEQFF; DNA: TGTGCCATCAGAGGACAGGGGGATTCCTCCTACAATGAGCAGTTCTTC
size: NA; J: TRBJ2-1; D: NA; V: TRBV3-1/TRBV3-2; CDR3: CASSLFPGVGYNEQFF; DNA: TGTGCCAGCAGCCTCTTCCCTGGAGTCGGGTACAATGAGCAGTTCTTC
size: NA; J: TRBJ1-1; D: NA; V: TRBV3-1/TRBV3-2; CDR3: CASSQTGVEAFF; DNA: TGTGCCAGCAGCCAAACAGGAGTTGAAGCTTTCTTT
size: NA; J: TRBJ2-5; D: NA; V: TRBV6-1; CDR3: CASSDRLVRSQYF; DNA: TGTGCCAGCAGTGACCGACTAGTAAGGTCCCAGTACTTC
size: NA; J: TRBJ1-2; D: NA; V: TRBV4-1; CDR3: CASSQDSWSGYTF; DNA: TGCGCCAGCAGCCAAGATTCGTGGAGCGGCTACACCTTC
size: NA; J: TRBJ1-2; D: NA; V: TRBV7-9; CDR3: CASSLVGSNYGYTF; DNA: TGTGCCAGCAGCTTAGTCGGGTCTAACTATGGCTACACCTTC
size: NA; J: TRBJ1-1; D: NA; V: TRBV19; CDR3: CASSAQGWNTEAFF; DNA: TGTGCCAGTAGTGCACAGGGTTGGAACACTGAAGCTTTCTTT